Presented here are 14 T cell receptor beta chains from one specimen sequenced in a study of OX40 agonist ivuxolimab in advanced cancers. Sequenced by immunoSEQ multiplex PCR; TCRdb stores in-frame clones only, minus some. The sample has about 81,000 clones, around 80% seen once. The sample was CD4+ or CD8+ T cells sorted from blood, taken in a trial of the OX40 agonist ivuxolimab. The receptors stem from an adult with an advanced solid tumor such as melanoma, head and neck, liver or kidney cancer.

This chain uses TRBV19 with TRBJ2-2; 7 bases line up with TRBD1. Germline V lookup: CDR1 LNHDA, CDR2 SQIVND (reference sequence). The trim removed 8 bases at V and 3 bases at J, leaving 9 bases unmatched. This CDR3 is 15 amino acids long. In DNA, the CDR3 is TGTGCCAGTGAGGTTAGACAGGGACACACCGGGGAGCTGTTTTTT. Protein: CASEVRQGHTGELFF.

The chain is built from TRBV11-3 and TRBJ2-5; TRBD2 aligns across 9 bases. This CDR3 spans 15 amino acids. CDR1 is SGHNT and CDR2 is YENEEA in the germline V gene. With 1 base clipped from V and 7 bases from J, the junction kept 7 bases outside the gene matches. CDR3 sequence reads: CASSLAAGGPGTQYF. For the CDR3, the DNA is TGTGCCAGCAGCTTAGCTGCGGGAGGGCCCGGGACCCAGTACTTC.

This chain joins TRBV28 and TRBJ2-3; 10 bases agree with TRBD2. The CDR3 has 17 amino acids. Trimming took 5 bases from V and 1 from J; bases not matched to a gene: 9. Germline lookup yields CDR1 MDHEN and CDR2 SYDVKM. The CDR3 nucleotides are TGTGCCAGCAGTGGATCCCTAGCGGGAGTCCGCACAGATACGCAGTATTTT. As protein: CASSGSLAGVRTDTQYF.

This CDR3 reads CASSKVPANYGYTF. CDR3 sequence (DNA): TGTGCCAGCAGCAAAGTCCCCGCGAACTATGGCTACACCTTC. V is TRBV21-1 and J is TRBJ1-2. TRBV21-1 is assigned pseudogene status. The CDR3 covers 14 residues.

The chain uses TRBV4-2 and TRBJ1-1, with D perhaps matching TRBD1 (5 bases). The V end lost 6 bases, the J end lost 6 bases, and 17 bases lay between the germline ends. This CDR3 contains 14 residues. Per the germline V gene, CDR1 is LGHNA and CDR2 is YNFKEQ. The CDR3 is CASSPGGPVSEAFF. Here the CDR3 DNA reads TGTGCCAGCAGTCCCGGGGGTCCGGTTTCTGAAGCTTTCTTT.

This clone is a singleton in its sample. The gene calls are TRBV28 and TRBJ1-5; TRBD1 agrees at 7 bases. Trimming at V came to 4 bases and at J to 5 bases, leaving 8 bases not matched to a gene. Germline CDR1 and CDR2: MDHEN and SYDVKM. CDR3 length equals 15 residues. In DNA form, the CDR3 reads TGTGCCAGCAGTTGGTCAGACAGGGCTGATCAGCCCCAGCATTTT. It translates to CASSWSDRADQPQHF.

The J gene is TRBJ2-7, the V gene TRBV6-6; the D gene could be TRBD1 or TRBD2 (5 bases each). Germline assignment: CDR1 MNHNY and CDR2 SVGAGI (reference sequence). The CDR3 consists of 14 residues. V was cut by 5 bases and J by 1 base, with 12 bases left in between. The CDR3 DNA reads TGTGCCAGCAGTAAATCGGGGCCTTCCTACGAGCAGTACGTC. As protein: CASSKSGPSYEQYV.

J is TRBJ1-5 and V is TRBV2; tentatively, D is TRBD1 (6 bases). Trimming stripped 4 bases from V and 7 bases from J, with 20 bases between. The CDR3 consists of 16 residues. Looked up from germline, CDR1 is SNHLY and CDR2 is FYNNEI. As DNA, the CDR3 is TGTGCCAGCAGTGTCACTACCCCAGGGGAAAGCCAGCCCCAGCATTTT. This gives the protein CASSVTTPGESQPQHF.

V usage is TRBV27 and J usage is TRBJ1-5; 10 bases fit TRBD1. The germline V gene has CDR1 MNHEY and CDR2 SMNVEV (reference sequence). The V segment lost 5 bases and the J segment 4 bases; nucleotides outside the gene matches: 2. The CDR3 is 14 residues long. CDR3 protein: CASSTGQGNQPQHF. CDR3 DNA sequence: TGTGCCAGCAGTACGGGACAGGGGAATCAGCCCCAGCATTTT.

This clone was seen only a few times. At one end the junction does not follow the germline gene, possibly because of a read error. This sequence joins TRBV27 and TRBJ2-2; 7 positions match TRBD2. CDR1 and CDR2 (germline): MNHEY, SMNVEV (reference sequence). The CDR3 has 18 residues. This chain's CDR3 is CASSLIKGREWNSGELFF. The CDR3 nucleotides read TGTGCCAGCAGTTTGATTAAAGGGCGGGAGTGGAACTCCGGGGAGCTGTTTTTT.

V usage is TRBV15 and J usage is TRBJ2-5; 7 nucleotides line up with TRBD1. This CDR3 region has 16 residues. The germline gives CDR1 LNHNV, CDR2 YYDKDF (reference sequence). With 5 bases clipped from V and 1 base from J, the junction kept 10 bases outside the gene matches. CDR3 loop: CATSSPFRDSQETQYF. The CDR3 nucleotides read TGTGCCACCAGCTCACCCTTCCGGGACAGCCAAGAGACCCAGTACTTC. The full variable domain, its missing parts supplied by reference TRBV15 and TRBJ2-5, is DAMVIQNPRYQVTQFGKPVTLSCSQTLNHNVMYWYQQKSSQAPKLLFHYYDKDFNNEADTPDNFQSRRPNTSFCFLDIRSPGLGDTAMYLCATSSPFRDSQETQYFGPGTRLLVL.

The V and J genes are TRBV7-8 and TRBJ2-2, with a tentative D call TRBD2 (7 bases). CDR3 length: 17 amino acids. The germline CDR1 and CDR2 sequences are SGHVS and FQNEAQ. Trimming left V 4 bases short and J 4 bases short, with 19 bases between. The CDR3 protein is CASSSRGAGEITGELFF. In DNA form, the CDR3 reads TGTGCCAGCAGCTCCCGGGGGGCGGGAGAAATCACCGGGGAGCTGTTTTTT.

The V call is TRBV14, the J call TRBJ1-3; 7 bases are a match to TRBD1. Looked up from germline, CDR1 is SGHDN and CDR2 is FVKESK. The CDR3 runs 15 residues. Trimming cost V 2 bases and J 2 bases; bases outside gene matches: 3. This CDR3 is CASSQWDSTGNTIYF. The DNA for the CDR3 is TGTGCCAGCAGCCAATGGGACAGCACTGGAAACACCATATATTTT.

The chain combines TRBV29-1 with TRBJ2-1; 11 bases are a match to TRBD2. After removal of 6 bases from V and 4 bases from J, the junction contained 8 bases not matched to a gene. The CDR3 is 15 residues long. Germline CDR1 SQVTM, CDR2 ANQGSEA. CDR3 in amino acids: CSVGKTSGVYNEQFF. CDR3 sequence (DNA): TGCAGCGTGGGAAAGACTAGCGGGGTATACAATGAGCAGTTCTTC.